A selection of T cell receptor beta chains follows, all from one sample in a study of cytomegalovirus exposure and HLA in healthy donors. Only in-frame clones appear in the TCRdb table, and some are missing; sequencing was by immunoSEQ multiplex PCR. Of 100,000 to 150,000 clones in the sample, approximately 80% were seen once. Material: PBMCs. These receptors all stem from a man between 35 and 55 years old in good health and CMV-seronegative. The CDR3 runs from the conserved cysteine through the conserved F or W. The D gene is left open where the match is weak. Clone size appears in some rows only: once, few, many, or a class for an expanded clone.

D: -
V: TRBV29-1
size: -
J: TRBJ2-1
CDR3: CSGTGPNEQFF
DNA: TGCAGCGGTACAGGGCCCAATGAGCAGTTCTTC

D: -
V: TRBV27
size: -
J: TRBJ2-4
CDR3: CASSLLEGGAKNIQYF
DNA: TGTGCCAGCAGTTTATTAGAGGGGGGGGCCAAAAACATTCAGTACTTC

D: -
V: TRBV7-2
size: -
J: TRBJ1-4
CDR3: CASSQAPPEKLFF
DNA: TGTGCCAGCAGCCAGGCCCCCCCCGAAAAACTGTTTTTT

D: TRBD2
V: TRBV19
size: -
J: TRBJ2-2
CDR3: CASSIARSGGAVTGELFF
DNA: TGTGCCAGTAGTATAGCCCGTAGCGGGGGGGCCGTCACCGGGGAGCTGTTTTTT

D: -
V: TRBV25-1
size: -
J: TRBJ1-3
CDR3: CASSEFGSGNTIYF
DNA: TGTGCCAGCAGTGAATTCGGGTCCGGAAACACCATATATTTT

D: -
V: TRBV7-3
size: -
J: TRBJ2-3
CDR3: CASSPQTGASTDTQYF
DNA: TGTGCCAGCAGCCCCCAGACAGGAGCTAGCACAGATACGCAGTATTTT

D: -
V: TRBV10-3
size: -
J: TRBJ2-1
CDR3: CAAAPATSLTYNEQFF
DNA: TGTGCCGCCGCGCCTGCAACTAGCTTAACCTACAATGAGCAGTTCTTC

D: -
V: TRBV7-9
size: -
J: TRBJ1-2
CDR3: CASSPGGGSGYGYTF
DNA: TGTGCCAGCAGCCCTGGGGGGGGCTCGGGCTATGGCTACACCTTC

D: -
V: TRBV19
size: -
J: TRBJ1-2
CDR3: CASSTPTNNLPYGYTF
DNA: TGTGCCAGTAGCACGCCTACTAACAACTTGCCCTATGGCTACACCTTC

D: TRBD1
V: TRBV7-2
size: -
J: TRBJ2-5
CDR3: CASSPRTGVGETQYF
DNA: TGTGCCAGCAGCCCGAGGACAGGGGTTGGCGAGACCCAGTACTTC

D: -
V: TRBV27
size: -
J: TRBJ1-3
CDR3: CASSPYTIYF
DNA: TGTGCCAGCAGTCCATACACCATATATTTT

D: -
V: TRBV7-2
size: -
J: TRBJ2-2
CDR3: CASSSAGRSNTGELFF
DNA: TGTGCCAGCAGCTCCGCGGGACGGTCGAACACCGGGGAGCTGTTTTTT

D: -
V: TRBV7-9
size: -
J: TRBJ2-2
CDR3: CASSLSQSRVDTGELFF
DNA: TGTGCCAGCAGCTTAAGTCAAAGTCGGGTTGACACCGGGGAGCTGTTTTTT

D: -
V: TRBV7-2
size: -
J: TRBJ1-2
CDR3: CASSYRLYGYTF
DNA: TGTGCCAGCAGCTATCGACTTTATGGCTACACCTTC

D: -
V: TRBV6-1
size: -
J: TRBJ1-6
CDR3: CASEPRGGNSPLHF
DNA: TGTGCCAGCGAACCCCGGGGGGGTAATTCACCCCTCCACTTT

D: TRBD2
V: TRBV5-6
size: -
J: TRBJ2-7
CDR3: CASSSLAGTSHEQYF
DNA: TGTGCCAGCAGCTCCTTAGCGGGGACCTCCCACGAGCAGTACTTC

D: -
V: TRBV29-1
size: -
J: TRBJ1-2
CDR3: CSVEDRGEGRSGYTF
DNA: TGCAGCGTTGAAGATCGTGGGGAGGGTAGGAGTGGCTACACCTTC

D: -
V: TRBV19
size: -
J: TRBJ1-4
CDR3: CASNEGTNEKLFF
DNA: TGTGCCAGTAACGAGGGAACTAATGAAAAACTGTTTTTT

D: TRBD1
V: TRBV7-2
size: -
J: TRBJ1-6
CDR3: CASSLPRGTENSPLHF
DNA: TGTGCCAGCAGCCTCCCACGGGGGACAGAGAATTCACCCCTCCACTTT

D: -
V: TRBV29-1
size: -
J: TRBJ2-7
CDR3: CSVTNNRPREQYF
DNA: TGCAGCGTCACAAATAACAGGCCCCGTGAGCAGTACTTC

D: -
V: TRBV6-6
size: few
J: TRBJ1-2
CDR3: CASSRDSLEYGYTF
DNA: TGTGCCAGCAGTCGTGACAGCTTGGAGTATGGCTACACCTTC

D: TRBD1
V: TRBV29-1
size: -
J: TRBJ2-5
CDR3: CSAGQVSGETQYF
DNA: TGCAGCGCAGGACAGGTTTCAGGGGAGACCCAGTACTTC

D: -
V: TRBV7-9
size: -
J: TRBJ1-6
CDR3: CASSLGANSPLHF
DNA: TGTGCCAGCAGCTTAGGGGCGAATTCACCCCTCCACTTT

D: -
V: TRBV19
size: -
J: TRBJ1-2
CDR3: CASAANGAGDYGYTF
DNA: TGTGCCAGCGCGGCGAACGGGGCAGGGGATTATGGCTACACCTTC

D: -
V: TRBV7-8
size: -
J: TRBJ2-3
CDR3: CASSLGAGSGTDTQYF
DNA: TGTGCCAGCAGCTTAGGGGCAGGGTCTGGAACAGATACGCAGTATTTT

D: TRBD2
V: TRBV4-2
size: -
J: TRBJ2-4
CDR3: CASSTPTSGGASDIQYF
DNA: TGTGCCAGCAGCACACCGACTAGCGGGGGGGCCAGTGACATTCAGTACTTC

D: TRBD1
V: TRBV7-8
size: -
J: TRBJ2-2
CDR3: CASSLAGTATGELFF
DNA: TGTGCCAGCAGCTTAGCGGGGACAGCTACCGGGGAGCTGTTTTTT

D: TRBD2
V: TRBV10-3
size: -
J: TRBJ2-3
CDR3: CAIRTIISGSSTDTQYF
DNA: TGTGCCATCAGGACCATTATTAGCGGGTCTAGCACAGATACGCAGTATTTT

D: TRBD2
V: TRBV30
size: -
J: TRBJ2-1
CDR3: CAWSGGGGAGNEQFF
DNA: TGTGCCTGGAGTGGGGGCGGGGGGGCCGGGAATGAGCAGTTCTTC

D: -
V: TRBV30
size: -
J: TRBJ2-5
CDR3: CAWTGGETQYF
DNA: TGTGCCTGGACAGGAGGGGAGACCCAGTACTTC

D: TRBD1
V: TRBV9
size: -
J: TRBJ1-6
CDR3: CASSATGSNSPLHF
DNA: TGTGCCAGCAGCGCGACAGGGTCTAATTCACCCCTCCACTTT

D: -
V: TRBV9
size: -
J: TRBJ2-7
CDR3: CASSVVVGDEQYF
DNA: TGTGCCAGCAGCGTTGTGGTGGGCGACGAGCAGTACTTC

D: -
V: TRBV27
size: -
J: TRBJ2-2
CDR3: CASSLVGFGGTGELFF
DNA: TGTGCCAGCAGTTTAGTAGGCTTCGGGGGCACCGGGGAGCTGTTTTTT

D: -
V: TRBV7-2
size: -
J: TRBJ2-2
CDR3: CASSLAPRAKTGELFF
DNA: TGTGCCAGCAGCTTAGCGCCCAGGGCCAAGACCGGGGAGCTGTTTTTT

D: TRBD1
V: TRBV7-9
size: -
J: TRBJ2-1
CDR3: CASTPRDSAYNEQFF
DNA: TGTGCCAGCACCCCCCGGGACAGCGCCTACAATGAGCAGTTCTTC